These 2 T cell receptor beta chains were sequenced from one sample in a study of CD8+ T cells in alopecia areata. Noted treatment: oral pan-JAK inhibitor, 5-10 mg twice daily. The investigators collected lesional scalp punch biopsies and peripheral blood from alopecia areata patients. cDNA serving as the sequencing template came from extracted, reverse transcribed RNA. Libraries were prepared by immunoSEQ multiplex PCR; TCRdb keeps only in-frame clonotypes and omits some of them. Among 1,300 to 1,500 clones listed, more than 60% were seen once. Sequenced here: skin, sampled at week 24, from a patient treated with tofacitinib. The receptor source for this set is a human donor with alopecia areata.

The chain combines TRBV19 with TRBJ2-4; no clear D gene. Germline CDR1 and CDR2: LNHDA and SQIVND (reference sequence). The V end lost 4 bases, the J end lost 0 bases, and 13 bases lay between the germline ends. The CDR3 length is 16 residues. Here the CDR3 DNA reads TGTGCCAGTAGTACCCCAGTGTTTCTAGCCAAAAACATTCAGTACTTC. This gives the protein CASSTPVFLAKNIQYF. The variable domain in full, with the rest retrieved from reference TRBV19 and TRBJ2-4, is DGGITQSPKYLFRKEGQNVTLSCEQNLNHDAMYWYRQDPGQGLRLIYYSQIVNDFQKGDIAEGYSVSREKKESFPLTVTSAQKNPTAFYLCASSTPVFLAKNIQYFGAGTRLSVL.

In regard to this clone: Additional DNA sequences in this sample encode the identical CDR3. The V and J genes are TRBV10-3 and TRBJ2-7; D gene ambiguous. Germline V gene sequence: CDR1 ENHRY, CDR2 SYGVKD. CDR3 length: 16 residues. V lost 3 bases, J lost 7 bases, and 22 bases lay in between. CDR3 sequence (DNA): TGTGCCATCAGTGATCCCGTGGTAGCCGCGATGGGGGAGCAGTACTTC. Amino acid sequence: CAISDPVVAAMGEQYF.